This T cell receptor beta chain appears in the sequencing data of a study of CD8 T cells in Susac syndrome. The CDR3 contains 16 residues. CDR1 is MNHNS and CDR2 is SASEGT in the germline V gene. V lost 1 base and J lost 7, with 18 bases in between. The CD8+ and CD4+ T cells were isolated magnetically using a negative isolation approach, whereas the TEMRA cells were enriched by FACS. The RNA, about 0.5 to 1 ug, was put through reverse transcription using random hexamers. TCRdb fed the immunoSEQ multiplex PCR reads into MiXCR, producing one record per CDR3 protein. Among fewer than 350,000 distinct CDR3 sequences listed, around nine tenths were seen once.

This receptor was taken from a human donor with multiple sclerosis. The chain couples TRBV6-1 to TRBJ2-3; D is undetermined. Sequenced input: CD8+ T cells from PBMCs. The CDR3 nucleotides read TGTGCCAGCAGTGAAGGGGCATTTATTTTCCCGAATACGCAGTATTTT. Encoded protein: CASSEGAFIFPNTQYF.